This T cell receptor (beta chain) came from a study of beta chain features in type 1 diabetes. Notes on the study in general: Among patients with Type 1 diabetes, TCRB CDR3s were moderately but significantly shorter in every one of the four CD4+ subsets. VDJ junctions in type 1 diabetes patients carried more deletions and fewer insertions.

All of the sorted populations showed purity greater than 95%. The sequenced template was cDNA made from the entire isolated RNA. Assay used: immunoSEQ multiplex PCR; TCRdb lists only in-frame clones, some missing. The sample lists roughly 340,000 clones, approximately 12% occurring once. Worth noting for this clone: Its target is not known.

V trimming: 6 bases; J trimming: 3 bases; junction bases outside the gene matches: 8. Per germline, CDR1 SQVTM and CDR2 ANQGSEA. The length of the CDR3 is 14 residues. Sequencing used naive CD4+ T cells from blood. The receptor's source is a woman in her late teens or twenties with type 1 diabetes. J is TRBJ2-7 and V is TRBV29-1, with 10 bases identical to TRBD2. The CDR3 reads CSVIAGGFIYEQYF. The CDR3, as DNA: TGCAGCGTCATAGCGGGAGGTTTTATCTACGAGCAGTACTTC.